This T cell receptor beta chain was retrieved from a study of blood T cell repertoires in COVID-19. Study-level background: T cells, B-cell-depleted T cells, or PBMCs provided the cDNA or gDNA that served as material.

Assay used: immunoSEQ multiplex PCR; TCRdb lists only in-frame clones, some missing. The sample shows fewer than 350,000 clones, about nine tenths of them seen only once. All enrollees were roughly 18 to 90 years old and from about two dozen US areas. Donors were grouped by their self-reported clinical history. Cohort 3 donors were reported recovered after two negative PCRs, clearance, or symptom resolution. The germline V and J ends were trimmed by 1 base and 0 bases, with 24 bases remaining between them. Germline assignment: CDR1 KGHDR and CDR2 SFDVKD. This CDR3 is 21 amino acids long. The genes are TRBV24-1 and TRBJ2-1; weak D call: TRBD1 (7 bases). Sequencing used PBMCs or T cells enriched from blood (not recorded which). The TCR comes from a woman aged 35 to 49 who had recovered from COVID-19. CDR3 protein: CATSDFFFPTRGDSSYNEQFF. The CDR3 nucleotides read TGTGCCACCAGTGATTTTTTCTTCCCAACCCGCGGGGACAGCTCCTACAATGAGCAGTTCTTC.